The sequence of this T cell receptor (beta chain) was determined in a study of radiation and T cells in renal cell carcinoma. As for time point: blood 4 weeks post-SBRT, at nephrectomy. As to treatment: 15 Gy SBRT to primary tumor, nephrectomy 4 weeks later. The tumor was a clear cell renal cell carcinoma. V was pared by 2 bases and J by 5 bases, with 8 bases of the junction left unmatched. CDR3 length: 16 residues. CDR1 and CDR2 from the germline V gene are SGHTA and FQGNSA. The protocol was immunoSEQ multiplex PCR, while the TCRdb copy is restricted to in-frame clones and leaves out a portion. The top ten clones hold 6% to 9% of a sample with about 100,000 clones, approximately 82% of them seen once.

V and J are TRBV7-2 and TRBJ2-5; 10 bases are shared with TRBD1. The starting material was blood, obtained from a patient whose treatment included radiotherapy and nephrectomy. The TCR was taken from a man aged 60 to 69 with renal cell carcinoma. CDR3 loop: CASSLMGQGSRETQYF. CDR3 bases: TGTGCCAGCAGCTTAATGGGACAGGGGTCTAGGGAGACCCAGTACTTC.